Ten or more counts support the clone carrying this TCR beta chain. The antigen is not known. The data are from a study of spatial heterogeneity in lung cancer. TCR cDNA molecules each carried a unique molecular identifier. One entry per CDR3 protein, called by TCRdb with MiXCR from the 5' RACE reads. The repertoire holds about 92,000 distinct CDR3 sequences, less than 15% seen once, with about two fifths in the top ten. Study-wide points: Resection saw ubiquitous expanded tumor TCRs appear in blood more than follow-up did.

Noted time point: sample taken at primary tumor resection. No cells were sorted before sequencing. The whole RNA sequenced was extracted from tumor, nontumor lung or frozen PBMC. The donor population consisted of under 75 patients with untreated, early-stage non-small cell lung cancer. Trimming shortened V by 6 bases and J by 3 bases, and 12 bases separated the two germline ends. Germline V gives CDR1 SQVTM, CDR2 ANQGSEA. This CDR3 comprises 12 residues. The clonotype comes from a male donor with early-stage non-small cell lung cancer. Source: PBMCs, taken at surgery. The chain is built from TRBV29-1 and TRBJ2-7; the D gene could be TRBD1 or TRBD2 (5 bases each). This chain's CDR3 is CSVGVGLYEQYF. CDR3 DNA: TGCAGCGTGGGGGTGGGCCTCTACGAGCAGTACTTC.